The clone carrying this T cell receptor (beta chain) was observed once. Antigen specificity is unknown. Produced via immunoSEQ multiplex PCR; TCRdb's table is partial and in-frame only. The table records tens of thousands of clones, about 94% of them present only once. The sample originates from a study of siplizumab effects on memory and regulatory T cells. Notes on the study in general: Treg origin accounted for an average of roughly 69% of mappable alloreactive CD4+ clones with siplizumab and 26.9% in controls.

V lost 2 bases to trimming and J lost 3 bases, with 5 bases between them. The CDR3 is 13 amino acids. The germline gives CDR1 SGHTA, CDR2 FQGTGA. This receptor was taken from a human donor in good health. The V gene is TRBV7-3, the J gene TRBJ1-5; D gene ambiguous. Sequenced sample: non-Treg CD4+ T cells sorted from blood. CDR3 in DNA: TGTGCCAGCAGCTTAGGCCTCAATCAGCCCCAGCATTTT. Protein sequence: CASSLGLNQPQHF.